The rows below give T cell receptor beta chains drawn from one sample of a study of radiotherapy plus CTLA-4 blockade in lung cancer. Assay used: immunoSEQ multiplex PCR; TCRdb lists only in-frame clones, some missing. The table shows about 51,000 clones, with 77% occurring only once. This material consisted of peripheral blood, taken from a patient treated with radiotherapy plus ipilimumab. These receptors were collected from a human donor with non-small cell lung cancer whose response to radiotherapy plus ipilimumab could not be evaluated. Both conserved end residues are part of each CDR3. A D gene is named only where the DNA matches it firmly. Size is omitted from some rows. Given values are once, few, many or a class for expanded clones.

CDR3aa: CASSQTTRVTDTQYF
CDR3nt: TGCGCCAGCAGTCAAACAACCAGGGTCACAGATACGCAGTATTTT
v_gene: TRBV23-1
d_gene: .
j_gene: TRBJ2-3
abundance: .

CDR3aa: CASSIAGNTGELFF
CDR3nt: TGTGCCAGTAGTATAGCGGGAAACACCGGGGAGCTGTTTTTT
v_gene: TRBV19
d_gene: .
j_gene: TRBJ2-2
abundance: .

CDR3aa: CASSQELAVYTGELFF
CDR3nt: TGCGCCAGCAGCCAAGAACTAGCGGTCTACACCGGGGAGCTGTTTTTT
v_gene: TRBV4-3
d_gene: TRBD2
j_gene: TRBJ2-2
abundance: .

CDR3aa: CASSLGDRGSYNEQFF
CDR3nt: TGTGCCAGCAGCTTGGGTGACAGGGGGTCCTACAATGAGCAGTTCTTC
v_gene: TRBV7-2
d_gene: TRBD1
j_gene: TRBJ2-1
abundance: .

CDR3aa: CASSYSGSPANSPLHF
CDR3nt: TGTGCCAGCAGTTACTCGGGCAGCCCAGCTAATTCACCCCTCCACTTT
v_gene: TRBV6-5
d_gene: .
j_gene: TRBJ1-6
abundance: .

CDR3aa: CASSIDGQGADTEAFF
CDR3nt: TGTGCCAGTAGTATAGATGGACAGGGGGCGGACACTGAAGCTTTCTTT
v_gene: TRBV19
d_gene: TRBD1
j_gene: TRBJ1-1
abundance: few

CDR3aa: CASSVDGAGYTF
CDR3nt: TGTGCCAGCAGCGTAGATGGGGCGGGCTACACCTTC
v_gene: TRBV9
d_gene: .
j_gene: TRBJ1-2
abundance: .

CDR3aa: CASSLRDREGEQCF
CDR3nt: TGTGCCAGCAGTTTAAGGGACAGGGAGGGCGAGCAGTGCTTC
v_gene: TRBV27
d_gene: TRBD1
j_gene: TRBJ2-7
abundance: .

CDR3aa: CASSVVGLSTDTQYF
CDR3nt: TGTGCCAGCAGCGTAGTGGGACTAAGCACAGATACGCAGTATTTT
v_gene: TRBV9
d_gene: TRBD2
j_gene: TRBJ2-3
abundance: .

CDR3aa: CASSQVPTERETQYF
CDR3nt: TGCGCCAGCAGCCAAGTGCCGACAGAAAGGGAGACCCAGTACTTC
v_gene: TRBV4-1
d_gene: .
j_gene: TRBJ2-5
abundance: once

CDR3aa: CASSDTTAEAFF
CDR3nt: TGTGCCAGCAGCGACACGACAGCTGAAGCTTTCTTT
v_gene: TRBV5-4
d_gene: .
j_gene: TRBJ1-1
abundance: few

CDR3aa: CASSDSTGTAETQYF
CDR3nt: TGTGCCAGTAGCGATTCCACCGGGACAGCGGAGACCCAGTACTTC
v_gene: TRBV19
d_gene: TRBD1
j_gene: TRBJ2-5
abundance: once

CDR3aa: CASSHARGGQETQYF
CDR3nt: TGTGCCAGCAGCCACGCTCGCGGGGGGCAAGAGACCCAGTACTTC
v_gene: TRBV4-2
d_gene: TRBD2
j_gene: TRBJ2-5
abundance: few